This TCR beta chain was obtained from a study of technical replicates of blood from four donors. This CDR3 is built from 17 residues. From germline, CDR1 is MGHRA and CDR2 YSYEKL. The J segment lost 0 bases and the V segment lost 4 bases, leaving 8 bases of the junction unmatched. TCRdb's table, derived via immunoSEQ multiplex PCR, lists solely in-frame clones and lacks some. The repertoire includes roughly 72,000 clones, 85% to 95% of them detected once, and about 0.37% sits in the top ten. This chain joins TRBV4-1 and TRBJ2-7, with 11 bases fitting TRBD2. This clonotype was obtained from a human donor in good health. Sequencing was performed on T cells isolated from PBMCs. The CDR3 DNA reads as TGCGCCAGCAGCCTCCGGACTAGCGGGCAGAGCTCCTACGAGCAGTACTTC. Protein: CASSLRTSGQSSYEQYF.